Below, 28 T cell receptor beta chains from the same sample are listed, as sequenced in a study of T cells in Graves' hyperthyroidism and ophthalmopathy. The source material, RNA transcripts, was used to amplify TCR beta CDR3 regions. HTBI primers were the set used in a first-round RT-PCR of the TCR CDR3. TCRdb redid the calling of the multiplex PCR reads with MiXCR, one entry per CDR3 protein. The data contain roughly 180,000 distinct CDR3 sequences, roughly 9.4% of them singletons. The specimen was blood. Receptor source: a woman aged 18-35 years with Graves' hyperthyroidism that later progressed to Graves' ophthalmopathy.

CDR3 protein: CASSIRGGREVAKNIQYF. The DNA for the CDR3 is TGTGCCAGTAGTATAAGGGGGGGCAGGGAGGTAGCCAAAAACATTCAGTACTTC. V is TRBV19 and J is TRBJ2-4, with a weak D call TRBD2 (7 bases). CDR3 length: 18 residues. The V gene's germline CDR1 is LNHDA and CDR2 SQIVND (reference sequence). V lost 2 bases to trimming and J lost 0 bases, with 17 bases between them. Looking up the rest from reference TRBV19 and TRBJ2-4 gives the full variable domain: DGGITQSPKYLFRKEGQNVTLSCEQNLNHDAMYWYRQDPGQGLRLIYYSQIVNDFQKGDIAEGYSVSREKKESFPLTVTSAQKNPTAFYLCASSIRGGREVAKNIQYFGAGTRLSVL.

This clonotype has a count of ten or more. The V and J genes are TRBV7-3 and TRBJ2-1, with TRBD2 matching over 13 bases. CDR3 length equals 15 residues. J was trimmed by 7 bases and V by 3 bases; bases with no gene match: 3. The germline gives CDR1 SGHTA, CDR2 FQGTGA. CDR3 sequence reads: CASSLTSGRINEQFF. CDR3 nucleotides: TGTGCCAGCAGCTTGACTAGCGGGAGGATTAATGAGCAGTTCTTC.

This clonotype appeared many times. The rearrangement uses TRBV20-1 and TRBJ2-7; no clear D gene. The CDR3 spans 12 residues. Germline CDR1 reads DFQATT; CDR2 reads SNEGSKA (reference sequence). Trimming took 1 base from V and 0 from J, leaving 4 bases between them. DNA of the CDR3: TGCAGTGCTAGAGGTCACTCCTACGAGCAGTACTTC. Amino acids: CSARGHSYEQYF.

Comment on this clonotype: Being one base from a much bigger clone, this may be a read error. The rearrangement links TRBV4-1 to TRBJ2-1; D is uncertain. The CDR3 is 15 residues long. Germline CDR1 is MGHRA and CDR2 is YSYEKL. The CDR3 DNA sequence: TGCGCCAGCAGCCAAGTGGTATTAGGGCGGAATGAGCATTTCTTC. Amino acid sequence: CASSQVVLGRNEHFF.

On this clonotype: This sequence may be a read error, since a much larger clone differs from it by one base. In this CDR3 the conserved last residue, phenylalanine or tryptophan, is missing, so a read error is likely. The chain couples TRBV28 to TRBJ1-3; D call uncertain. V shed 11 bases and J shed 2 bases, with 16 bases lying between them. The germline CDR1 and CDR2 sequences are MDHEN and SYDVKM. The CDR3 runs 14 residues. The DNA of the CDR3 is TGTGCCTCCAAAAAGCAAGTCACTGGAAACACCATATATTCT. This sequence encodes CASKKQVTGNTIYS.

Concerning this clonotype itself: This may come from a read error, since a much larger clone is one base off. The chain uses TRBV11-3 and TRBJ2-7; 8 bases fit TRBD1. The CDR3 runs to 13 residues. In germline, CDR1 is SGHNT, CDR2 YENEEA. Written as DNA, the CDR3 is TGTGCCAGCAGCTCGACAGGGGCCTACGAGCAGGACTTC. Protein: CASSSTGAYEQDF.

In this sample, this clonotype turned up many times. The V call is TRBV7-6, the J call TRBJ2-7; 7 bases are shared with TRBD1. This CDR3 spans 12 amino acids. V was clipped by 4 bases and J by 5 bases; unmatched bases: 2. The V gene's germline CDR1 is SGHVS and CDR2 FNYEAQ. The CDR3: CASSSTGNEQYF. CDR3 DNA: TGTGCCAGCAGCTCGACAGGGAACGAGCAGTACTTC.

There are many counts of this clonotype. V and J are TRBV12-3 or TRBV12-4 and TRBJ2-1; no clear D gene. The CDR3 length is 13 residues. Trimming took 5 bases from V and 9 from J, leaving 14 bases between them. The DNA of the CDR3 is TGTGCCAGCAGTCCCCCGCCGGGCGGTGAGCAGTTCTTC. The encoded protein is CASSPPPGGEQFF.

This clonotype appeared many times. V gene TRBV18 combines with J gene TRBJ1-2; 7 bases are shared with TRBD1. The CDR3 covers 13 residues. Germline trimming cut 4 bases from V and 8 bases from J; bases unmatched to any gene: 7. Germline loops: CDR1 KGHSH, CDR2 LQKENI. The CDR3 loop is CASSLDRAGGYTF. The CDR3 DNA is TGTGCCAGCTCACTTGACAGGGCTGGAGGCTACACCTTC.

This clonotype has a handful of counts. A read error may produce the germline difference seen at one junction end. This chain uses TRBV16 with TRBJ1-5, with 9 nucleotides matching TRBD1. CDR3 length equals 15 residues. The germline CDR1 and CDR2 sequences are KGHSY and FQNENV. The chain's CDR3 is CANSQGDRGNQPQHF. CDR3 DNA: TGTGCCAACAGCCAAGGGGACAGGGGCAATCAGCCCCAGCATTTT.

This clonotype has ten or more counts. The chain couples TRBV6-1 to TRBJ2-7; D remains unclear. V was shortened by 5 bases and J by 0 bases, with 8 bases between the two germline ends. This CDR3 is built from 13 residues. Germline V gives CDR1 MNHNS, CDR2 SASEGT. DNA of the CDR3: TGTGCCAGCAGTACGACAAGCTCCTACGAGCAGTACTTC. Protein product: CASSTTSSYEQYF.

The table lists this clonotype with many counts. The chain is built from TRBV20-1 and TRBJ1-2; D unresolved. There are 15 residues in the CDR3. The germline gives CDR1 DFQATT, CDR2 SNEGSKA (reference sequence). Trimming removed 2 bases at V and 6 bases at J, with 19 bases between. This CDR3 reads CSARFGQGSQNGYTF. The CDR3 nucleotides read TGCAGTGCTAGATTCGGTCAAGGCAGTCAGAATGGCTACACCTTC.

Many counts were recorded for this clonotype. The J gene is TRBJ2-3, the V gene TRBV29-1; 10 bases align to TRBD1. Germline V gene data show CDR1 as SQVTM and CDR2 as ANQGSEA. Losses at the gene ends were 6 bases for V and 3 bases for J; bases not matched to a gene: 6. This CDR3 contains 14 residues. The CDR3: CSVDPGQGTDTQYF. The CDR3 nucleotides read TGCAGCGTGGACCCGGGACAGGGGACAGATACGCAGTATTTT.

At least ten counts were recorded for this clonotype. The chain is built from TRBV27 and TRBJ1-5, with TRBD1 identical over 7 bases. This CDR3 has 14 amino acids. After removal of 11 bases from V and 1 base from J, the junction contained 8 bases not matched to a gene. The germline gives CDR1 MNHEY, CDR2 SMNVEV (reference sequence). The CDR3 region is CAVGGPRSNQPQHF. As DNA, the CDR3 is TGTGCCGTAGGGGGCCCACGAAGCAATCAGCCCCAGCATTTT.

This clonotype came up many times. V and J are TRBV18 and TRBJ1-1; TRBD1 agrees at 7 bases. J was trimmed by 0 bases and V by 4 bases; bases with no gene match: 8. The CDR3 sequence is 16 residues long. Looked up from germline, CDR1 is KGHSH and CDR2 is LQKENI. The CDR3 coding sequence is TGTGCCAGCTCACTGCCTAGCAGGGGGTTGAACACTGAAGCTTTCTTT. Its translation: CASSLPSRGLNTEAFF.

This clonotype was seen ten or more times. The rearrangement uses TRBV19 and TRBJ1-1; D perhaps matches TRBD1 (5 bases). Germline V CDR1 and CDR2: LNHDA, SQIVND (reference sequence). The CDR3 totals 14 residues. V lost 7 bases and J 7 bases, leaving 19 bases between the germline ends. CDR3 region: CASNKAGRSIEAFF. For the CDR3, the DNA is TGTGCCAGTAATAAGGCAGGGCGATCCATTGAAGCTTTCTTT.

The V and J genes are TRBV7-9 and TRBJ2-3; 8 positions agree with TRBD1. The V segment lost 2 bases and the J segment 3 bases; nucleotides outside the gene matches: 16. Germline-derived CDR1 and CDR2 are SEHNR and FQNEAQ (reference sequence). This CDR3 contains 19 residues. The CDR3 loop reads CASSLFKVVEDRVTDTQYF. The DNA of the CDR3 is TGTGCCAGCAGCTTATTTAAGGTTGTGGAGGACAGGGTTACAGATACGCAGTATTTT.

In this sample, this clonotype turned up many times. The DNA for the CDR3 is TGTGCCTGGAGCGACAGCCCACTAAACGCCAAGTTCACCGGGGAGCTGTTTTTT. It yields the protein CAWSDSPLNAKFTGELFF. This chain uses TRBV30 with TRBJ2-2; weak D call: TRBD1 (5 bases). The CDR3 is made up of 18 amino acids. Germline CDR1 reads GTSNPN; CDR2 reads SVGIG (reference sequence). The V end was cut by 3 bases, the J end by 4 bases, with 24 bases between.

Ten or more counts support this clonotype. V and J are TRBV28 and TRBJ2-3, with 12 bases lining up with TRBD2. CDR1 and CDR2 from the germline V gene are MDHEN and SYDVKM. Germline trimming cut 3 bases from V and 4 bases from J; bases unmatched to any gene: 2. The CDR3 runs to 15 residues. This CDR3 is CASSFSSGGADTQYF. The DNA for the CDR3 is TGTGCCAGCAGTTTTTCTAGCGGGGGGGCAGATACGCAGTATTTT.

This clonotype was counted at least ten times. The CDR3: CASSLRTIQPEAFF. The CDR3 DNA is TGCGCCAGCAGCCTCCGGACAATCCAACCTGAAGCTTTCTTT. This chain uses TRBV4-1 with TRBJ1-1, with D tentatively TRBD1 (5 bases). The germline V gene has CDR1 MGHRA and CDR2 YSYEKL. Trimming left V 4 bases short and J 6 bases short, with 15 bases between. The CDR3 has 14 amino acids.

The V and J genes are TRBV28 and TRBJ2-5; D might be TRBD2 (6 bases). V was cut by 2 bases and J by 3 bases, with 10 bases left in between. Germline V gives CDR1 MDHEN, CDR2 SYDVKM. CDR3 length: 14 amino acids. The CDR3 loop is CASSLGGEKETQYF. Here the CDR3 DNA reads TGTGCCAGCAGTTTAGGAGGGGAAAAAGAGACCCAGTACTTC. Using reference TRBV28 and TRBJ2-5 for the parts outside the CDR3, the full variable domain is DVKVTQSSRYLVKRTGEKVFLECVQDMDHENMFWYRQDPGLGLRLIYFSYDVKMKEKGDIPEGYSVSREKKERFSLILESASTNQTSMYLCASSLGGEKETQYFGPGTRLLVL.

This clonotype was seen many times. The rearrangement uses TRBV18 and TRBJ1-1, with 9 bases fitting TRBD1. In germline, CDR1 is KGHSH, CDR2 LQKENI. This CDR3 region has 13 residues. V lost 0 bases and J lost 8; bases outside the gene matches: 1. The chain's CDR3 is CASSPPGQGEAFF. CDR3 DNA sequence: TGTGCCAGCTCACCACCGGGACAGGGAGAAGCTTTCTTT.

Only a few counts were recorded for this clonotype. CDR3 sequence (DNA): TGTGCCAGCTCACCCGGAGTCCGACAGGGCAAAAACATTCAGTACTTC. Its protein is CASSPGVRQGKNIQYF. The chain has TRBV18 and TRBJ2-4, with TRBD1 identical over 7 bases. Germline CDR1 is KGHSH and CDR2 is LQKENI. The CDR3 has 16 residues. V dropped 3 bases and J dropped 3; count of bases not matched to a gene: 8.

This clonotype was counted between two and nine times. V and J are TRBV19 and TRBJ2-1; maybe TRBD1 (5 bases). The CDR3 length is 13 residues. CDR1 LNHDA and CDR2 SQIVND come from the germline V gene (reference sequence). V was clipped by 9 bases and J by 8 bases, with 17 bases between them. DNA of the CDR3: TGTGCCAGCAAGGGGTCGTTTGGGCATGAGCAGTTCTTC. Its translation: CASKGSFGHEQFF. The whole variable domain, filled in from reference TRBV19 and TRBJ2-1, reads DGGITQSPKYLFRKEGQNVTLSCEQNLNHDAMYWYRQDPGQGLRLIYYSQIVNDFQKGDIAEGYSVSREKKESFPLTVTSAQKNPTAFYLCASKGSFGHEQFFGPGTRLTVL.

This clonotype has a count of ten or more. The chain couples TRBV20-1 to TRBJ2-5, with TRBD2 identical over 12 bases. The CDR3 loop spans 17 amino acids. Germline lookup yields CDR1 DFQATT and CDR2 SNEGSKA (reference sequence). V lost 5 bases and J lost 4; bases outside the gene matches: 14. CDR3 nucleotide sequence: TGCAGTGCTTCTAGGCTAGCGGGGGGGCTGGCAGGAGAGACCCAGTACTTC. Translation: CSASRLAGGLAGETQYF.

The chain recombines TRBV28 with TRBJ1-5; no definite D call. Trimming left V 7 bases short and J 1 base short, with 20 bases between. CDR1 is MDHEN and CDR2 is SYDVKM in the germline V gene. The CDR3 is 17 residues long. CDR3 in amino acids: CASTTSVGYRSNQPQHF. For the CDR3, the DNA is TGTGCCAGCACCACCTCGGTGGGGTATCGAAGCAATCAGCCCCAGCATTTT.

This clonotype was detected a few times. J is TRBJ2-1 and V is TRBV27, with a tentative D call TRBD2 (7 bases). V lost 1 base and J lost 9, with 16 bases in between. The V gene's germline CDR1 is MNHEY and CDR2 SMNVEV (reference sequence). There are 15 residues in the CDR3. The CDR3 bases are TGTGCCAGCAGTTTATTCTCCAGGAGGGGGGGTGAGCAGTTCTTC. It encodes CASSLFSRRGGEQFF.

The chain's CDR3 is CASSLAPENNEQFF. CDR3 DNA sequence: TGTGCCAGCAGCTTGGCTCCGGAAAACAATGAGCAGTTCTTC. The genes are TRBV5-5 and TRBJ2-1, with D uncertain. Trimming pared 0 bases from V and 5 bases from J, leaving 9 bases between. CDR1 is SGHKS and CDR2 is YYEKEE in the germline V gene (reference sequence). CDR3 size: 14 residues.